The rows below give T cell receptor beta chains drawn from one sample of a study of PD-1 blockade in classical Hodgkin lymphoma. Measured with immunoSEQ multiplex PCR; TCRdb has only the in-frame clones, and not every one. The sample carries tens of thousands of clones, around 80% recorded once. The sequences come from peripheral blood mononuclear cells (PBMCs), collected before the second cycle of nivolumab. The origin of the receptors is a human donor with classical Hodgkin lymphoma. CDR3s include the opening cysteine and the closing phenylalanine or tryptophan. The D gene is left open where the match is weak. A row's size may be missing; if present it is once, few, many or a size class.

TGTGCCAGCAGCTCGGGGAGCGTGACAGGGGTAATCGGCGCCGGGGAGCTGTTTTTT	CASSSGSVTGVIGAGELFF	TRBV7-6	TRBJ2-2	-	19	TRBD1
TGTGCCAGCTCACTAAACTGGGACAGGATTGAAGCTTTCTTT	CASSLNWDRIEAFF	TRBV18	TRBJ1-1	-	14	TRBD1
TGTGCCAGCAGTTACGGCAGCCCGAGGTGGGGTCCCCTCCACTTT	CASSYGSPRWGPLHF	TRBV6-5	TRBJ1-6	once	15	-
TGCAGCGTTCAGGGCCTAGCGGGAGGGAACACAGATACGCAGTATTTT	CSVQGLAGGNTDTQYF	TRBV29-1	TRBJ2-3	-	16	TRBD2
TGTGCCAGCAGTTACCCTACAGGGCCGGAGACCCAGTACTTC	CASSYPTGPETQYF	TRBV6-6	TRBJ2-5	-	14	-
TGTGCCAGCAGGGAGGAGACCCAGTACTTC	CASREETQYF	TRBV25-1	TRBJ2-5	-	10	-
TGTGCCAGCAGCATGGTGACCGGGGAGCTGTTTTTT	CASSMVTGELFF	TRBV5-4	TRBJ2-2	-	12	-
TGCGCCAGCAGCCCCCGGACCTACAATGAGCAGTTCTTC	CASSPRTYNEQFF	TRBV5-1	TRBJ2-1	-	13	-
TGTGCCAGTAGTATCGGTAGAGGCGAAAAACTGTTTTTT	CASSIGRGEKLFF	TRBV19	TRBJ1-4	-	13	-
TGCGCCAGCAGTCGGACCCCTCTGGGCGGGGAGCTGTTTTTT	CASSRTPLGGELFF	TRBV10-1	TRBJ2-2	-	14	-
TGTGCCAGCAGCCCCCGACTAGCCCCAGATACGCAGTATTTT	CASSPRLAPDTQYF	TRBV5-4	TRBJ2-3	-	14	TRBD2
TGTGCCAGCGGCCGGGACAGGGTCAATTCACCCCTCCACTTT	CASGRDRVNSPLHF	TRBV6-5	TRBJ1-6	few	14	TRBD1
TGTGCCAGCAGGCTCACCGGGGGGGGAAACACAGATACGCAGTATTTT	CASRLTGGGNTDTQYF	TRBV28	TRBJ2-3	-	16	TRBD2
TGTGCCAGCAGTACTAGCGGGAGTAGGCAGGAGACCCAGTACTTC	CASSTSGSRQETQYF	TRBV2	TRBJ2-5	-	15	TRBD2
TGTGCCAGCAGTTTATGGCAGGACACAAAAGAGCAGTACTTC	CASSLWQDTKEQYF	TRBV27	TRBJ2-7	once	14	-
TGTGCCAGCAGTGAAGCACTTTTCACGGGGGCCTCCTACGAGCAGTACTTC	CASSEALFTGASYEQYF	TRBV6-1	TRBJ2-7	-	17	-
TGTGCCAGCAGCCCTCTGGGGGGAGTTGGATACAATGAGCAGTTCTTC	CASSPLGGVGYNEQFF	TRBV27	TRBJ2-1	-	16	-
TGCAGCGTTGTCGGGGACTCTGGGGCCAACGTCCTGACTTTC	CSVVGDSGANVLTF	TRBV29-1	TRBJ2-6	-	14	-
TGTGCCAGCAGCCCCATAGCGGGAGGGCCCGAGACCCAGTACTTC	CASSPIAGGPETQYF	TRBV2	TRBJ2-5	-	15	TRBD2
TGCGCCAGCAGCCCCAGGGGGGGCACCTACGAGCAGTACTTC	CASSPRGGTYEQYF	TRBV5-1	TRBJ2-7	-	14	-
TGTGCCAGTAGTATAGGGACAGGAGGCAATCAGCCCCAGCATTTT	CASSIGTGGNQPQHF	TRBV19	TRBJ1-5	medium-sized	15	TRBD1
TGTGCCAGCAGCCTCTGGACCGGGACAGGGTTCAATGAGCAGTTCTTC	CASSLWTGTGFNEQFF	TRBV7-9	TRBJ2-1	-	16	TRBD1
TGCGCCAGCAGCTTTAGCGGAGCCGAAAGAGAGACCCAGTACTTC	CASSFSGAERETQYF	TRBV5-1	TRBJ2-5	-	15	-
TGTGCCAGCAGAGCCGAAATGAACACTGAAGCTTTCTTT	CASRAEMNTEAFF	TRBV6-4	TRBJ1-1	-	13	-
TGTGCCAGCAGTCAGTTATTGGGAGAAGAGACCCAGTACTTC	CASSQLLGEETQYF	TRBV7-7	TRBJ2-5	-	14	-
TGTGCCAGCAGCTCTTCGACAGGCACCGGGGAGCTGTTTTTT	CASSSSTGTGELFF	TRBV7-3	TRBJ2-2	-	14	-
TGCAGTGCCCTAGCGGGCGCTTTCTTT	CSALAGAFF	TRBV20-1	TRBJ1-1	-	9	-
TGTGCCAGCTCACTGGGGGGCACAGATACGCAGTATTTT	CASSLGGTDTQYF	TRBV18	TRBJ2-3	-	13	-
TGTGCCAGCAGCCCGGGGCACCTTTCGGATGGCTACACCTTC	CASSPGHLSDGYTF	TRBV27	TRBJ1-2	-	14	-
TGTGCCAACTCAGCTAGCGGGAGGGAATACGAGCAGTACTTC	CANSASGREYEQYF	TRBV28	TRBJ2-7	-	14	TRBD2
TGTGCCAGCAGCAAACTAGCGGGCCAAGAGACCCAGTACTTC	CASSKLAGQETQYF	TRBV5-4	TRBJ2-5	-	14	TRBD2
TGTGCCAGCAGCCGGGACTCCGGGGAGCTGTTTTTT	CASSRDSGELFF	TRBV7-9	TRBJ2-2	-	12	-
TGTGCCAGCAGCGTACAGGGAGGGAACACTGAAGCTTTCTTT	CASSVQGGNTEAFF	TRBV5-4	TRBJ1-1	few	14	-
TGCGCCAGCAGCCGGGAGGGGGGAGGTCTAGCGGGAGGCTACGAGCAGTACTTC	CASSREGGGLAGGYEQYF	TRBV4-1	TRBJ2-7	-	18	TRBD2
TGTGCCAGCAGCTTAGGTGCCTACGAGCAGTACTTC	CASSLGAYEQYF	TRBV7-9	TRBJ2-7	once	12	-
TGCGCCAGCAGCTTGGGGACTAGCGCAGATACGCAGTATTTT	CASSLGTSADTQYF	TRBV5-1	TRBJ2-3	-	14	TRBD2
TGTGCCAGCAGCTCGGGACAGACTAAGTACTTC	CASSSGQTKYF	TRBV7-8	TRBJ2-5	-	11	TRBD1
TGTGCCAGCAGCTTACACGAGAGCAATGAGCAGTTCTTC	CASSLHESNEQFF	TRBV7-9	TRBJ2-1	-	13	-
TGTGCCAGCAGCTTAGTGTCCGGGGCCTCCTACGAGCAGTACTTC	CASSLVSGASYEQYF	TRBV7-9	TRBJ2-7	-	15	-
TGTGCCAGTAGACCCTCGGTGGGGCGAGATACGCAGTATTTT	CASRPSVGRDTQYF	TRBV19	TRBJ2-3	-	14	-
TGCGCCAGCAGCTCTGGCGGGACAGGGGCGGGTGGCTACACCTTC	CASSSGGTGAGGYTF	TRBV5-1	TRBJ1-2	-	15	TRBD1
TGTGCCAGCAGTGAAGCCGGGCTGGAGCAGTTCTTC	CASSEAGLEQFF	TRBV6-1	TRBJ2-1	-	12	-
TGTGCCAGCACCAAGACAGGGGGCGACGAGCAGTACTTC	CASTKTGGDEQYF	TRBV6-1	TRBJ2-7	-	13	TRBD1
TGTGCCAGCAGTACCGGACAGTGGGTGACTGAGCAGTTCTTC	CASSTGQWVTEQFF	TRBV11-2	TRBJ2-1	few	14	-